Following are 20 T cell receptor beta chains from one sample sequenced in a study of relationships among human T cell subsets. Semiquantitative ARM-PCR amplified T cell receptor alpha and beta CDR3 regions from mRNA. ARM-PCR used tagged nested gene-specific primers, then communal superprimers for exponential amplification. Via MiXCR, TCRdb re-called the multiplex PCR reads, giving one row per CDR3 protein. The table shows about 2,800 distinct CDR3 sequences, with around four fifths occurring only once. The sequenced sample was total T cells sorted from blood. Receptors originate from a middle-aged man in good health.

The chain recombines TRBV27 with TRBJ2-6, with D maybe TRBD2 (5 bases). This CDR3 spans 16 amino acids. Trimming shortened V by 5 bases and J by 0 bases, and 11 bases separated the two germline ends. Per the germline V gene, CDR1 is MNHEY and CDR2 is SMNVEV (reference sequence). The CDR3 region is CASSPRALSGANVLTF. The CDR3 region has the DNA TGTGCCAGCAGTCCGCGGGCCCTCTCTGGGGCCAACGTCCTGACTTTC.

In nucleotides, the CDR3 is TGCAGTGGGGGGGACAGGCGAACCGAAGCTTTCTTT. As protein: CSGGDRRTEAFF. The chain joins TRBV29-1 to TRBJ1-1, with 8 bases fitting TRBD1. The V gene's germline CDR1 is SQVTM and CDR2 ANQGSEA. CDR3 size: 12 residues.

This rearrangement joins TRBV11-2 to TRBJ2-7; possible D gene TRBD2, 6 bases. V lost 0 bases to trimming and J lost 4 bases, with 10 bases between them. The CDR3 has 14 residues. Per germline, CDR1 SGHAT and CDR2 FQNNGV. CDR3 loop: CASSLDPGRYEQYF. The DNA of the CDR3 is TGTGCCAGCAGCTTAGATCCGGGGAGGTACGAGCAGTACTTC. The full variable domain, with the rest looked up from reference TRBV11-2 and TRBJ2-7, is EAGVAQSPRYKIIEKRQSVAFWCNPISGHATLYWYQQILGQGPKLLIQFQNNGVVDDSQLPKDRFSAERLKGVDSTLKIQPAKLEDSAVYLCASSLDPGRYEQYFGPGTRLTVT.

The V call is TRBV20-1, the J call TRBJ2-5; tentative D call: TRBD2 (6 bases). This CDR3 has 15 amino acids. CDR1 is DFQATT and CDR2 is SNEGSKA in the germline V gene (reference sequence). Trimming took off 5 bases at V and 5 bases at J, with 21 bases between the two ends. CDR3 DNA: TGCAGTGCTTTCCGGCCCTTAGCGGCCTCGGAGACCCAGTACTTC. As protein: CSAFRPLAASETQYF.

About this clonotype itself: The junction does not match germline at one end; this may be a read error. The CDR3 region has the DNA TGTGCCAGCGGCCAAAGCTATGGTAGCGGGGCCATCAACACAGATACGCAGTATTTT. Its protein product is CASGQSYGSGAINTDTQYF. The chain has TRBV4-2 and TRBJ2-3; 8 nucleotides line up with TRBD2. Germline assignment: CDR1 LGHNA and CDR2 YNFKEQ. This CDR3 comprises 19 residues.

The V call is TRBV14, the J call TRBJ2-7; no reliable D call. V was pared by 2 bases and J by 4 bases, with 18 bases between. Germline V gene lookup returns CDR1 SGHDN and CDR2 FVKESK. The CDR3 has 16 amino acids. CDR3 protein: CASSQHLPKGGYEQYF. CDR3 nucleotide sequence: TGTGCCAGCAGCCAACATCTCCCGAAGGGTGGTTACGAGCAGTACTTC.

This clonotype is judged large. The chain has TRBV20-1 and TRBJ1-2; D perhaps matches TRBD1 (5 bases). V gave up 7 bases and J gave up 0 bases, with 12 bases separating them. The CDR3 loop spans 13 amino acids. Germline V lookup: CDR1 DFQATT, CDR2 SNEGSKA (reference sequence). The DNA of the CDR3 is TGCAGTGTCCCCGAGGGGACTAACTATGGCTACACCTTC. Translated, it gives CSVPEGTNYGYTF.

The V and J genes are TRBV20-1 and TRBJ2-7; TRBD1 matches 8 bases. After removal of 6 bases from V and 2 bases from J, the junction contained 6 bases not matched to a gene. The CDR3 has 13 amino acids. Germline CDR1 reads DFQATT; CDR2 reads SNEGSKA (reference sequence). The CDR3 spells CSARDRMPYEQYF. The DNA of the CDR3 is TGCAGTGCCCGGGACAGGATGCCCTACGAGCAGTACTTC.

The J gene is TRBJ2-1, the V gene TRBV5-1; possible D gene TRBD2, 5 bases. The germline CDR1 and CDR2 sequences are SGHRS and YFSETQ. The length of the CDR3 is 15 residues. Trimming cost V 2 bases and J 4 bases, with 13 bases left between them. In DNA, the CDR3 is TGCGCCAGCAGCTTCGAGAGGGTGTCGTACAATGAGCAGTTCTTC. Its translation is CASSFERVSYNEQFF.

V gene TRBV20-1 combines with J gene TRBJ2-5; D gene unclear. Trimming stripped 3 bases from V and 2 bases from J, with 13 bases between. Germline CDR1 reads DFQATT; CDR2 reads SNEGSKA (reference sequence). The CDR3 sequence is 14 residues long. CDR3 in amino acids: CSARGEWQQETQYF. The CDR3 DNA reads TGCAGTGCTAGGGGCGAGTGGCAGCAAGAGACCCAGTACTTC.

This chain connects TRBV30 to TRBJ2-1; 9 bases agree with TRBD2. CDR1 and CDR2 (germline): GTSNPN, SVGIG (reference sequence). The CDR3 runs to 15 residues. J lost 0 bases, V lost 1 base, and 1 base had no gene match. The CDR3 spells CAWSGTSVSYNEQFF. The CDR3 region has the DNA TGTGCCTGGAGTGGGACTAGCGTCTCCTACAATGAGCAGTTCTTC.

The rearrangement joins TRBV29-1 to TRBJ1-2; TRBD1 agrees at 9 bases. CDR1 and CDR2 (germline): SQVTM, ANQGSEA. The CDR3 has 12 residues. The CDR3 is CAESGQGNGYTF. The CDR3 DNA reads TGCGCTGAATCGGGACAGGGTAATGGCTACACCTTC.

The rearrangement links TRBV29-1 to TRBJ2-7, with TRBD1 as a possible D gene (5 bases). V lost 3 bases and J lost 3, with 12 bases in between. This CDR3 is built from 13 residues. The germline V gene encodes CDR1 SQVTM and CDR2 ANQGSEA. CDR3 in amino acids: CSVEQGGYYEQYF. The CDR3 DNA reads TGCAGCGTTGAGCAGGGCGGATACTACGAGCAGTACTTC.

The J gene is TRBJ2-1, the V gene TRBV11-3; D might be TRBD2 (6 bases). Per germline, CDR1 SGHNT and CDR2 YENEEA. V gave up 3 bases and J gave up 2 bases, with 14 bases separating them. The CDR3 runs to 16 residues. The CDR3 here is CASSFFPSAAYNEQFF. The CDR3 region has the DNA TGTGCCAGCAGCTTTTTCCCTAGCGCCGCCTACAATGAGCAGTTCTTC.

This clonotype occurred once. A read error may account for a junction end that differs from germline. Here the CDR3 DNA reads TGCGCCAGCAGCCAAGAGAGGGGTTACCCCGGAGATGAGCAGTTCTTC. This encodes CASSQERGYPGDEQFF. The rearrangement uses TRBV4-2 and TRBJ2-1; D could derive from TRBD1 or TRBD2 (5 bases each). The CDR3 spans 16 residues. Germline V gives CDR1 LGHNA, CDR2 YNFKEQ.

In DNA form, the CDR3 reads TGTGCCAGCAGCAAACAGGGTACCTACGAGCAGTACTTC. Protein product: CASSKQGTYEQYF. This chain links TRBV5-4 with TRBJ2-7; D might be TRBD1 (6 bases). Germline V gene lookup returns CDR1 SGHNT and CDR2 YYREEE (reference sequence). CDR3 length: 13 residues. Trimming took 4 bases from V and 2 from J, leaving 10 bases between them. Based on the CDR3 plus reference TRBV5-4 and TRBJ2-7, the full variable domain is ETGVTQSPTHLIKTRGQQVTLRCSSQSGHNTVSWYQQALGQGPQFIFQYYREEENGRGNFPPRFSGLQFPNYSSELNVNALELDDSALYLCASSKQGTYEQYFGPGTRLTVT.

The CDR3 nucleotides are TGCAGCACGCGGGGAGATTGGGTGAACACTGAAGCTTTCTTT. Protein sequence: CSTRGDWVNTEAFF. This sequence joins TRBV29-1 and TRBJ1-1; D not certain. CDR3 length: 14 amino acids. The germline V and J ends were trimmed by 8 bases and 0 bases, with 16 bases remaining between them. Germline CDR1 SQVTM, CDR2 ANQGSEA.

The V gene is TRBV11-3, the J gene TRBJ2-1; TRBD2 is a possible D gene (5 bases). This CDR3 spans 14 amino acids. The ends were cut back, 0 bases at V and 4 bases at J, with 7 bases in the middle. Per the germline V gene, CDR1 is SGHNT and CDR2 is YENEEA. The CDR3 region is CASSLESGYNEQFF. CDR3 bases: TGTGCCAGCAGCTTAGAGAGCGGTTACAATGAGCAGTTCTTC. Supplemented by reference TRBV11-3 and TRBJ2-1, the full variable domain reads EAGVVQSPRYKIIEKKQPVAFWCNPISGHNTLYWYLQNLGQGPELLIRYENEEAVDDSQLPKDRFSAERLKGVDSTLKIQPAELGDSAVYLCASSLESGYNEQFFGPGTRLTVL.

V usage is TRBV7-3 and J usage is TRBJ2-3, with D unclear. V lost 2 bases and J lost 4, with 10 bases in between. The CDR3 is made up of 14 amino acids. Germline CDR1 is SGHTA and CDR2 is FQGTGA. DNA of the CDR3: TGTGCCAGCAGCTTAGGTCCAGGAGCAGATACGCAGTATTTT. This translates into CASSLGPGADTQYF.

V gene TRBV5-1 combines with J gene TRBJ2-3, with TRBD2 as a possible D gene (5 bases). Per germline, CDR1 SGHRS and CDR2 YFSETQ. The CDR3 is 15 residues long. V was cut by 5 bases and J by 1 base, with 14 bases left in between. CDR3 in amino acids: CASSTGISGTDTQYF. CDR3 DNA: TGCGCCAGCAGTACCGGGATTAGCGGCACAGATACGCAGTATTTT.